This entry lists 4 T cell receptor beta chains sequenced from one sample in a study of T-cell memory formation after mild COVID-19. TCRdb re-derived calls from the 5' RACE reads in MiXCR, one entry per CDR3 protein. Here the sample spans approximately 450,000 distinct CDR3 sequences, 15% to 20% being singletons. Sequencing was done on a sample of PBMCs or a T cell subset sorted from them (not recorded which). The receptors stem from an adult woman who had mild COVID-19 (a few samples of this study predate the infection). Cell type and time point are not known.

This clonotype was seen a few times. This chain joins TRBV5-1 and TRBJ2-3; 10 bases are a match to TRBD2. CDR3 length equals 17 residues. Germline CDR1 and CDR2: SGHRS and YFSETQ. Germline trimming cut 1 base from V and 0 bases from J; bases unmatched to any gene: 5. The CDR3 reads CASSLRTSGVSTDTQYF. CDR3 DNA sequence: TGCGCCAGCAGCTTGAGAACTAGCGGGGTTAGCACAGATACGCAGTATTTT.

The chain joins TRBV24-1 to TRBJ2-2; no reliable D call. The CDR3 is made up of 13 amino acids. Germline CDR1 is KGHDR and CDR2 is SFDVKD. V lost 4 bases to trimming and J lost 2 bases, with 4 bases between them. As DNA, the CDR3 is TGTGCCACCAGTGAACCAAACACCGGGGAGCTGTTTTTT. This codes for CATSEPNTGELFF.

The rearrangement joins TRBV3-1 to TRBJ1-4; perhaps TRBD1 as D (5 bases). With 3 bases removed from V and 2 bases from J, the gap between germline ends came to 10 bases. CDR1 is LGHDT, CDR2 YNNKEL, per germline (reference sequence). The CDR3 spans 15 residues. DNA for the CDR3: TGTGCCAGCAGCCACCGCAGGGCGACTAATGAAAAACTGTTTTTT. Translated, it gives CASSHRRATNEKLFF.

A few counts support this clonotype. This sequence joins TRBV30 and TRBJ2-1, with TRBD2 matching 9 bases. V gave up 0 bases and J gave up 4 bases; unmatched junction bases: 4. Germline V CDR1 and CDR2: GTSNPN, SVGIG (reference sequence). The CDR3 runs to 15 residues. The CDR3 DNA follows: TGTGCCTGGAGTGTCGGGCTAGCGGGATACAATGAGCAGTTCTTC. It yields the protein CAWSVGLAGYNEQFF.